This entry concerns a single T cell receptor (beta chain). Its antigen is currently not known. No much larger clonotype is one base removed from it; base qualities were not supplied. This specimen comes from a study of shared clonotypes between healthy human individuals (TCRdb year 2020). Regarding the study in general: Two women and three men aged 18 to 49 years were included in the cohort. For each donor, three plates each were used for CD4 naive and CD4 memory, two plates were used for CD8 naive, and one plate was used for CD8 memory. The study deeply sequenced blood TCR repertoires of five healthy adults to estimate repertoire size and the extent of clonotype sharing between individuals. Libraries were prepared and TCR repertoires were sequenced by different laboratories using diverse techniques, in order to increase sequencing depth and limit assay-specific biases. Between about 0.94 and 8.9 billion PBMCs per donor were obtained by leukapheresis.

Using the deep immunoSEQ assay, TCR CDR3 regions were amplified from genomic DNA by multiplex PCR. Genomic DNA extracted from each cell subset was distributed evenly over all wells of several immunoSEQ 96-well plates, and each plate served as one replicate. For sorted subsets, each replicate PCR was loaded with 200 ng genomic DNA, equivalent to about 33,000 T cell genomes. Purified libraries were measured with a Qubit 3.0 fluorometer, size-checked on a Bioanalyzer 2100, and measured again with the KAPA Library Quantification kit. Every immunoSEQ 96-well plate was sequenced on a separate single-read 150-cycle Illumina NextSeq 550 flow cell. The paper's processing steps were these. Because only junctional sequences without quality scores were contained in the immunoSEQ output, filtering matching that applied to full-length reads could not be performed. Sequences were annotated with PyIR, a Python wrapper for IgBLAST v1.9, using IMGT germline references to assign V/J genes and CDR3. Reads were removed for weak V/J assignments (E-value above 1e-6), missing CDR3, stop codons, out-of-frame junctions, or ambiguous translated residues. V3J clonotypes were defined as sequences sharing an identical inferred V gene, J gene, and CDR3 amino acid sequence. Percentage overlap between repertoires was computed as shared unique clonotypes divided by the size of the smaller repertoire. RTK rarefaction, the Chao1 estimator, and Recon v2.1 estimates of unobserved clonotypes were used to assess repertoire richness. For all TCRbeta clonotypes obtained by the gDNA method from a handful of donors, generation probabilities were computed with OLGA. Imported from immuneACCESS, the table was reduced by TCRdb to in-frame sequences with V and J called. These copies leave out some clones; in studies compared against another copy, an unresolved V gene accounts for under half, and the cause of the remainder is not known. D and trimming come from the DNA, and the V and J calls and clone size come from that table. Counted in this sample were roughly 1 million clones; approximately 78% of them appeared once. Together, the top ten hold 0.5% to 0.6% of the sample.

The CDR3, from cysteine to phenylalanine, totals 15 residues. This entry keeps only the CDR3 DNA: 45 bases, framed from base 1. The V and J ends are trimmed by 3 bases and 1 base, leaving 11 bases between them. Via the germline V gene, CDR1 is SGHVS and CDR2 FNYEAQ. Healthy HIV-negative adults with no recently reported acute infections or vaccinations were included as donors. Every donor was a Caucasian adult living in Nashville, Tennessee, USA. Magnetic negative selection was used to enrich CD4+ T cells, after which naive cells were positively selected on CD45RA and the negative fraction became the memory subset. Blood was obtained by leukapheresis, after which PBMCs were separated by Ficoll-Histopaque density gradient centrifugation and cryopreserved in liquid nitrogen vapor phase. Analytical flow cytometry was used to check the purity and quantity of each magnetically sorted T cell population. Each sorted fraction had its genomic DNA isolated and then quantified by UV absorbance on a Nanodrop 2000c.

What the authors observed across the whole study: Even with the large sequencing depth, rarefaction of the sorted-subset datasets indicated that sequencing was incomplete. Because the study included a small number of donors, the genetic and exposure-history diversity represented was limited. Sampling was restricted to blood, and TCR repertoires in tissue are likely to differ from TCR repertoires in blood. Naive subsets generally had larger estimated clonotype richness than memory subsets did. Pairwise subsampling indicated that sequencing depth was expected to affect the degree of clonotype sharing among donors. Compared with non-shared clonotypes, clonotypes shared by all four sorted-subset donors had higher generation probabilities. Sharing across four donors was observed for 4.5% to 6.5% of naive CD4, less than 4% of naive CD8, around 2.5% of memory CD4, and around 0.42% of memory CD8 clonotypes.

Material: memory CD4+ T cells from PBMCs. The meaning of the sample's cell subset or site label: CD45RA-negative fraction. This receptor was taken from a man aged 18 to 29 in good health. Some clones in this sample may be carry-over from other donors' samples. The V and J genes are TRBV7-6 and TRBJ2-3, with TRBD1 perhaps the D gene, on 6 matching bases. CDR3 reads: CASSFWGQGTDTQYF. The DNA sequence reads TGTGCCAGCAGCTTTTGGGGGCAGGGCACAGATACGCAGTATTTT.